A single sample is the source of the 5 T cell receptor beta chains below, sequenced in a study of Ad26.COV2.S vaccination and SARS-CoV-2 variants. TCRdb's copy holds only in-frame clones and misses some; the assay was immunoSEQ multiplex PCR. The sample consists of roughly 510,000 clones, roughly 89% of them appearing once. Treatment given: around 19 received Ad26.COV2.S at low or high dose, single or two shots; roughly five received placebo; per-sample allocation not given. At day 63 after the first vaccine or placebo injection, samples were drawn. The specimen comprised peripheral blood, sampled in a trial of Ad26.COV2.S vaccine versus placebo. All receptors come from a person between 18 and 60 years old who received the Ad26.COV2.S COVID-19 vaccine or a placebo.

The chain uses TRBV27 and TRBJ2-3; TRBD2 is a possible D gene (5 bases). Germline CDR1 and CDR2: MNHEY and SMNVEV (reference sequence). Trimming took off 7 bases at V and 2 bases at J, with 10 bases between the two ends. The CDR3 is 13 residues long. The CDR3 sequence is CASKRENTDTQYF. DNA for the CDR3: TGTGCCAGCAAGAGGGAAAACACAGATACGCAGTATTTT.

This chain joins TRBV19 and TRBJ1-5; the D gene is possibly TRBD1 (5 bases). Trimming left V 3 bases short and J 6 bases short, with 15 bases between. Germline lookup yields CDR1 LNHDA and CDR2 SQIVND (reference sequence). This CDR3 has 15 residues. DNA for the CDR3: TGTGCCAGTAGTATCGGGGTTGGGGGGTTTCAGCCCCAGCATTTT. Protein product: CASSIGVGGFQPQHF. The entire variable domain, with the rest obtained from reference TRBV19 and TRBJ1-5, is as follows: DGGITQSPKYLFRKEGQNVTLSCEQNLNHDAMYWYRQDPGQGLRLIYYSQIVNDFQKGDIAEGYSVSREKKESFPLTVTSAQKNPTAFYLCASSIGVGGFQPQHFGDGTRLSIL.

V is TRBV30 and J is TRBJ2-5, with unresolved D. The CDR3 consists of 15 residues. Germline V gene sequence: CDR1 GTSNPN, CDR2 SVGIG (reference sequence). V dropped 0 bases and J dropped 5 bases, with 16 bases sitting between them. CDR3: CAWSVPDPIRETQYF. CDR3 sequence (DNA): TGTGCCTGGAGTGTACCTGACCCCATAAGGGAGACCCAGTACTTC.

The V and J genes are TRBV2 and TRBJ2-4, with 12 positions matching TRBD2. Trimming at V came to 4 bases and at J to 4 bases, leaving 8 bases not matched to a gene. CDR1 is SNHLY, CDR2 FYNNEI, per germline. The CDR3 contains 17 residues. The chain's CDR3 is CASSARTSGKTKNIQYF. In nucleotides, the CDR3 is TGTGCCAGCAGTGCCAGGACTAGCGGGAAGACGAAAAACATTCAGTACTTC.

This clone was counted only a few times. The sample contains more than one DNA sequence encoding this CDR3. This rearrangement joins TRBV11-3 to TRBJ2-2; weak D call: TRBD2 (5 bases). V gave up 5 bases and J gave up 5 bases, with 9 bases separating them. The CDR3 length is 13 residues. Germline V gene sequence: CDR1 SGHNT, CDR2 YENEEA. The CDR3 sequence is CASSRGGTGELFF. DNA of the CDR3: TGTGCCAGCAGCCGGGGTGGGACCGGGGAGCTGTTTTTT.